The next 22 T cell receptor beta chains were all read from a single sample in a study of blood T cell repertoires in COVID-19. Using immunoSEQ multiplex PCR, the repertoire was profiled, and TCRdb retains in-frame clones only, with some absent. The sample records about 180,000 clones, approximately 86% being singletons. Sequencing was carried out using peripheral blood. The source is a woman aged 45-65 years with acute or convalescent COVID-19.

V usage is TRBV19 and J usage is TRBJ1-3; no reliable D call. The CDR3 consists of 15 residues. Trimming took 2 bases from V and 2 from J, leaving 10 bases between them. Germline V gene data show CDR1 as LNHDA and CDR2 as SQIVND (reference sequence). CDR3 nucleotide sequence: TGTGCCAGTAGTATAAATAGCCAGACTGGAAACACCATATATTTT. It encodes CASSINSQTGNTIYF.

The gene calls are TRBV5-1 and TRBJ1-2; tentative D call: TRBD1 (6 bases). The germline CDR1 and CDR2 sequences are SGHRS and YFSETQ. The V end lost 4 bases, the J end lost 6 bases, and 16 bases lay between the germline ends. This CDR3 is 14 amino acids long. This CDR3 reads CASSPLTGWDGYTF. The CDR3 bases are TGCGCCAGCAGCCCGCTGACAGGTTGGGATGGCTACACCTTC.

The chain is built from TRBV19 and TRBJ2-1; 8 nucleotides match TRBD2. The CDR3 sequence is 15 residues long. CDR1 is LNHDA and CDR2 is SQIVND in the germline V gene (reference sequence). Germline trimming cut 2 bases from V and 8 bases from J; bases unmatched to any gene: 8. Here the CDR3 reads CASSIRRGAWDEQFF. CDR3 nucleotides: TGTGCCAGTAGTATACGGCGGGGGGCCTGGGATGAGCAGTTCTTC. Combining the CDR3 with reference TRBV19 and TRBJ2-1 gives the whole variable domain DGGITQSPKYLFRKEGQNVTLSCEQNLNHDAMYWYRQDPGQGLRLIYYSQIVNDFQKGDIAEGYSVSREKKESFPLTVTSAQKNPTAFYLCASSIRRGAWDEQFFGPGTRLTVL.

This chain uses TRBV7-2 with TRBJ1-6, with 8 bases aligning to TRBD1. Germline V gives CDR1 SGHTA, CDR2 FQGNSA. Trimming removed 4 bases from V and 10 bases from J; junction bases left unmatched: 15. This CDR3 comprises 17 residues. As DNA, the CDR3 is TGTGCCAGCAGCTCACTGAGAGCCGCGACAGGGGCCTCACCCCTCCACTTT. Protein: CASSSLRAATGASPLHF.

The count of this clone is one. The chain recombines TRBV19 with TRBJ2-1; no clear D gene. Germline values: CDR1 LNHDA, CDR2 SQIVND (reference sequence). The CDR3 runs 17 residues. V was trimmed by 3 bases and J by 5 bases, leaving 20 bases between them. CDR3 coding DNA: TGTGCCAGTAGTATCCCCCTAACTACACTATATAACAATGAGCAGTTCTTC. Residues: CASSIPLTTLYNNEQFF.

The J gene is TRBJ2-1, the V gene TRBV5-1; 8 bases map to TRBD1. V shed 7 bases and J 8 bases; nucleotides not matched to a gene: 11. The CDR3 consists of 14 residues. Germline V gene lookup returns CDR1 SGHRS and CDR2 YFSETQ. CDR3: CASLMGTGSDEQFF. CDR3 nucleotide sequence: TGCGCCAGCTTGATGGGGACAGGCAGCGATGAGCAGTTCTTC. The variable domain in full, completed from reference TRBV5-1 and TRBJ2-1, reads KAGVTQTPRYLIKTRGQQVTLSCSPISGHRSVSWYQQTPGQGLQFLFEYFSETQRNKGNFPGRFSGRQFSNSRSEMNVSTLELGDSALYLCASLMGTGSDEQFFGPGTRLTVL.

The genes are TRBV7-2 and TRBJ2-7; the D is unclear. V gave up 4 bases and J gave up 2 bases, with 9 bases separating them. Per germline, CDR1 SGHTA and CDR2 FQGNSA. The CDR3 runs 13 residues. CDR3 loop: CASSSPYTYEQYF. CDR3 DNA: TGTGCCAGCAGCTCACCTTACACCTACGAGCAGTACTTC.

The chain joins TRBV7-9 to TRBJ1-3; D ambiguous. This CDR3 has 13 amino acids. Trimming shortened V by 6 bases and J by 7 bases, and 13 bases separated the two germline ends. From germline, CDR1 is SEHNR and CDR2 FQNEAQ (reference sequence). The CDR3 DNA reads TGTGCCAGCAGTCCCGCGGGCAGGAACACCATATATTTT. It codes for CASSPAGRNTIYF.

CDR3 protein: CSAQLAVSYNEQFF. CDR3 in DNA: TGCAGCGCACAACTAGCGGTCTCCTACAATGAGCAGTTCTTC. The V and J genes are TRBV29-1 and TRBJ2-1; 8 nucleotides align to TRBD2. The ends lost 7 bases at V and 0 bases at J; junction bases unmatched: 5. Germline loops: CDR1 SQVTM, CDR2 ANQGSEA. The CDR3 length is 14 residues.

This chain joins TRBV18 and TRBJ2-2; 9 bases map to TRBD1. Per germline, CDR1 KGHSH and CDR2 LQKENI. The CDR3 is made up of 16 amino acids. V trimming: 3 bases; J trimming: 2 bases; junction bases outside the gene matches: 4. CDR3: CASSPNRGLNTGELFF. The CDR3 DNA sequence: TGTGCCAGCTCACCTAACAGGGGGCTAAACACCGGGGAGCTGTTTTTT. The whole variable domain, remainder taken from reference TRBV18 and TRBJ2-2, is NAGVMQNPRHLVRRRGQEARLRCSPMKGHSHVYWYRQLPEEGLKFMVYLQKENIIDESGMPKERFSAEFPKEGPSILRIQQVVRGDSAAYFCASSPNRGLNTGELFFGEGSRLTVL.

V is TRBV2 and J is TRBJ2-1, with D possibly TRBD2 on 6 matching bases. Germline assignment: CDR1 SNHLY and CDR2 FYNNEI. The length of the CDR3 is 15 residues. Between the trimmed V and J ends, which lost 8 bases and 1 base, there was a span of 15 bases. The CDR3 reads CASVRGLASYNEQFF. The CDR3 DNA is TGTGCCAGCGTCCGTGGGCTAGCGTCCTACAATGAGCAGTTCTTC.

The chain employs TRBV27 and TRBJ1-4; D is unclear. Trimming cost V 0 bases and J 0 bases, with 17 bases left between them. The CDR3 consists of 19 residues. Germline V lookup: CDR1 MNHEY, CDR2 SMNVEV (reference sequence). DNA for the CDR3: TGTGCCAGCAGTTTATCCCGGTTTAGAGATAGTTCAACTAATGAAAAACTGTTTTTT. This translates into CASSLSRFRDSSTNEKLFF.

The CDR3 region has the DNA TGTGCCAGCAGTTTAGGCGGGACGGCCCCCTACGAGCAGTACTTC. Its translation: CASSLGGTAPYEQYF. V gene TRBV27 combines with J gene TRBJ2-7; tentatively, D is TRBD2 (6 bases). V was pared by 2 bases and J by 2 bases, with 13 bases between. Per germline, CDR1 MNHEY and CDR2 SMNVEV (reference sequence). This CDR3 region has 15 residues.

The V call is TRBV18, the J call TRBJ1-1, with D uncertain. The CDR3 totals 15 residues. CDR1 is KGHSH, CDR2 LQKENI, per germline. Trimming removed 0 bases from V and 1 base from J, with 9 bases in between. The CDR3 loop reads CASSPPTAQNTEAFF. As DNA, the CDR3 is TGTGCCAGCTCACCACCGACTGCACAGAACACTGAAGCTTTCTTT.

The chain couples TRBV18 to TRBJ2-5; TRBD1 might be the D (6 bases). Trimming pared 3 bases from V and 1 base from J, leaving 12 bases between. The CDR3 is 15 amino acids. Germline V gene sequence: CDR1 KGHSH, CDR2 LQKENI. As DNA, the CDR3 is TGTGCCAGCTCACCCGAGACAGGATTCCAAGAGACCCAGTACTTC. This sequence encodes CASSPETGFQETQYF.

This sequence joins TRBV7-2 and TRBJ1-1; no clear D. CDR3 length: 14 residues. Germline-derived CDR1 and CDR2 are SGHTA and FQGNSA. Trimming removed 1 base from V and 12 bases from J, with 18 bases in between. The CDR3 here is CASSLETVVKRTFF. The CDR3 region has the DNA TGTGCCAGCAGCTTAGAAACGGTCGTGAAGAGGACTTTCTTT.

The V call is TRBV27, the J call TRBJ1-2; 8 bases align to TRBD1. The CDR3 contains 16 residues. The V gene end was trimmed by 3 bases and the J gene end by 3 bases; junction bases not matched to a gene: 9. CDR1 is MNHEY and CDR2 is SMNVEV in the germline V gene (reference sequence). The CDR3 DNA reads TGTGCCAGCAGTTTTCTCAGGACAGGGCTCGACTATGGCTACACCTTC. Translating gives CASSFLRTGLDYGYTF.

This chain uses TRBV18 with TRBJ1-3, with a weak D call TRBD1 (6 bases). Trimming took off 6 bases at V and 4 bases at J, with 16 bases between the two ends. CDR1 is KGHSH and CDR2 is LQKENI in the germline V gene. The CDR3 covers 15 residues. The CDR3 nucleotides are TGTGCCAGCTCGCCTTCCGGGACACAAGGAAACACCATATATTTT. The encoded protein is CASSPSGTQGNTIYF.

The rearrangement links TRBV5-1 to TRBJ1-6, with D possibly TRBD1 on 5 matching bases. The CDR3 totals 15 residues. V lost 2 bases to trimming and J lost 7 bases, with 13 bases between them. Germline V gene lookup returns CDR1 SGHRS and CDR2 YFSETQ. The CDR3 nucleotides read TGCGCCAGCAGCTTCGGCAGGGCGGGAAATTCACCCCTCCACTTT. Protein: CASSFGRAGNSPLHF.

The V and J genes are TRBV18 and TRBJ2-2, with 7 bases matching TRBD1. CDR3 length: 16 residues. Germline V CDR1 and CDR2: KGHSH, LQKENI. Trimming at V came to 3 bases and at J to 6 bases, leaving 10 bases not matched to a gene. CDR3 sequence reads: CASSPRQGMLPGELFF. The CDR3 region has the DNA TGTGCCAGCTCACCGAGACAGGGAATGCTACCCGGGGAGCTGTTTTTT.

V gene TRBV7-3 combines with J gene TRBJ2-2, with D possibly matching TRBD2 (6 bases). V was pared by 1 base and J by 6 bases, with 9 bases between. Germline CDR1 and CDR2: SGHTA and FQGTGA. The CDR3 length is 14 residues. The CDR3 is CASSLKAGAGELFF. The CDR3 region has the DNA TGTGCCAGCAGCTTAAAAGCGGGTGCCGGGGAGCTGTTTTTT.

The chain joins TRBV30 to TRBJ1-2; 8 nucleotides agree with TRBD1. The J segment lost 8 bases and the V segment lost 5 bases, leaving 7 bases of the junction unmatched. Looked up from germline, CDR1 is GTSNPN and CDR2 is SVGIG (reference sequence). The CDR3 covers 12 residues. The DNA for the CDR3 is TGTGCCTGGCCCCGACAGGGGCTCGGCTACACCTTC. Translation: CAWPRQGLGYTF.